The TCR beta chain under discussion was sequenced for a study of Graves' ophthalmopathy and Graves' hyperthyroidism (dated by TCRdb to 2016 to 2019). Describing the broader study: Peripheral blood was collected at initial diagnosis, before any treatment. To explore V-J signatures that separate ophthalmopathy from hyperthyroidism, a discovery set of about a hundred patients was enrolled, consisting of under 50 with ophthalmopathy and roughly 60 with stable hyperthyroidism. In roughly six hyperthyroidism patients, the T-cell repertoires found in thyroid tissue were compared with those found in blood. In total, approximately 130 blood samples were TCR-sequenced: some 40 ophthalmopathy, 75 hyperthyroidism and approximately 17 hyperthyroidism-to-ophthalmopathy patients. The study used signatures of the TCR beta repertoire to tell Graves' ophthalmopathy apart from Graves' hyperthyroidism and to predict which patients would progress to ophthalmopathy. After sampling, hyperthyroidism patients received methimazole starting at 30 mg daily, and ophthalmopathy patients received high-dose intravenous methylprednisolone. For independent validation, a separate cohort was made up of approximately 19 hyperthyroidism patients plus 17 patients who later progressed from hyperthyroidism to ophthalmopathy.

This clonotype was observed a handful of times. Its specific antigen is unknown. No quality values exist for individual bases; no much larger clone is one base distant. Overall results and qualifications from the work: Ophthalmopathy was separated from stable hyperthyroidism by the 13-signature model with around 88% sensitivity and 81% to 84% specificity in cross-validation and with 80%/75% in the test set. Sample size was not predetermined statistically, and investigators were not blinded to group allocation. Most expanded thyroid clonotypes with a frequency above 0.001 also appeared in blood, which suggests that blood repertoires may reflect the immune response in the thyroid. In validation, the model predicted ophthalmopathy progression with 55% to 71% sensitivity and roughly 78% specificity; approximately 12 predicted patients were CT-confirmed with GO in a median of around 6.5 months.

TCR beta CDR3 regions were amplified from RNA transcripts for repertoire sequencing. A first-round RT-PCR used HTBI primers with the Qiagen OneStep RT-PCR kit, followed by a second-round multiplex PCR, size selection and purification. The libraries underwent paired-end sequencing with 100 bp reads on an Illumina HiSeq2000. The study's own analysis went as follows. SOAPnuke was used for read processing, and reads with adapters, uncalled bases, a mean Phred below 15, or no exact constant-primer or identifier match were discarded. High-quality paired reads were merged with COPE v1.2.5. Clonotypes were defined as unique nucleotide sequences and were aligned to IMGT TRB V, D and J references using MiTCR v1.1. The analysis was limited to V-J combinations with a frequency above 0.0001, which together covered just over 98% of the repertoires. A TCR clonal expansion and chaos score per V-J combination was defined as the ratio of F50 clonal expansion to chaos observed in the TCRdist matrix. Welch's t-statistics and random forest were used to reduce the features to 10 to 15 V-J combinations, which were then used as input to a naive Bayes classifier. The similarity between thyroid and blood repertoires was quantified using the Morisita-Horn index. TCRdb reprocessed the public reads (quality trimming at Q25 with fastp, clone calling with MiXCR) and kept in-frame beta chains. Rows are unified per CDR3 protein, each entry keeping the most common DNA and genes. The authors' filters were not applied to this entry. The sample profile shows 660,000 or so distinct CDR3 sequences; over 40% of them were found once. Of the sample, over 2.5% is held by the ten largest clones.

The V end loses 0 bases and the J end loses 3 bases, and a stretch of 15 bases separates them. CDR1 and CDR2, per the germline V gene, are SGHRS and YFSETQ. Inclusive of the bounding cysteine and phenylalanine, the CDR3 is 17 residues long. Just CDR3 DNA is preserved here, 51 bases in frame from base 1. Ophthalmopathy patients had moderately to severely active disease, Clinical Activity Score of at least 3, NOSPECS grade of at least 4, and disease duration under 3 months. Patients with other autoimmune diseases, uncontrolled infections, pregnancy or lactation were excluded. Clinical symptoms, serum thyroxine, TRAb, thyroid ultrasound and orbital computed tomography were used for diagnosis. Ficoll-Paque density gradient centrifugation was used to isolate PBMCs from approximately 11 ml of fresh peripheral blood. Trizol reagent was used to extract the total RNA, and its quality was then checked on an Agilent 2100 Bioanalyzer.

This sequence originates from an adult man with Graves' ophthalmopathy. The sequencing input was peripheral blood. The chain uses TRBV5-1 and TRBJ2-2, with the D gene too uncertain to name. For the CDR3, the sequence is CASSLGLAGRDTGELFF. In nucleotide form, the sequence is TGCGCCAGCAGCTTGGGCCTGGCAGGACGCGACACCGGGGAGCTGTTTTTT.